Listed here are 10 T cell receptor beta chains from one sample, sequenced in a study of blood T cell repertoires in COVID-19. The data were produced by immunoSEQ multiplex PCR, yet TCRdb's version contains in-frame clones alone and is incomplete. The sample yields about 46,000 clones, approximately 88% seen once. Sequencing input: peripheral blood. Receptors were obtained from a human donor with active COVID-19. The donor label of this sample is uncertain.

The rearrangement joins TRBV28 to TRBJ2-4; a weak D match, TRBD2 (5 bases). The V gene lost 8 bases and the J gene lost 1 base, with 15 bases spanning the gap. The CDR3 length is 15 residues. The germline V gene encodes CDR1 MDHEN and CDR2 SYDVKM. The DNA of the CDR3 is TGTGCCAGCGGATCGCGGCGCGGGGCCAAAAACATTCAGTACTTC. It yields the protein CASGSRRGAKNIQYF.

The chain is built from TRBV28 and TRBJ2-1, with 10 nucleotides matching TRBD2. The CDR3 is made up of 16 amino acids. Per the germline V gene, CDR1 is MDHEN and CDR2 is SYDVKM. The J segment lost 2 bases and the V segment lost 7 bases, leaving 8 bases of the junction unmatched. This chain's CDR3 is CASKGSLAGAYNEQFF. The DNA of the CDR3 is TGTGCCAGCAAGGGTTCGCTAGCGGGGGCCTACAATGAGCAGTTCTTC.

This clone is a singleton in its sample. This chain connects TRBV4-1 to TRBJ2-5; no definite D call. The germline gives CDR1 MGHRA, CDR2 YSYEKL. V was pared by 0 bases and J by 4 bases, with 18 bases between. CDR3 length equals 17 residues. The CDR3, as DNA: TGCGCCAGCAGCCAAGAAGGCCGCGGCTCCTTGGGAGAGACCCAGTACTTC. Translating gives CASSQEGRGSLGETQYF.

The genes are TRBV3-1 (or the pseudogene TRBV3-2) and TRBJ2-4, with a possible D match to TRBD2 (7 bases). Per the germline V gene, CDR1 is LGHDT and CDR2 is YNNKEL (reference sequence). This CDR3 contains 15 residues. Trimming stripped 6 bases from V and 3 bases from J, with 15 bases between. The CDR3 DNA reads TGTGCCAGCAGTCTCGGCGGGGGCCTCAAAAACATTCAGTACTTC. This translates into CASSLGGGLKNIQYF.

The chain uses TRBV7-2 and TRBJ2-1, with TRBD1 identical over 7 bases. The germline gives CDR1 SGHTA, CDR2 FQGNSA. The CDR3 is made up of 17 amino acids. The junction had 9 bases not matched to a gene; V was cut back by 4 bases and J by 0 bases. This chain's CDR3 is CASSSDRASSSYNEQFF. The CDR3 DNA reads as TGTGCCAGCAGCTCAGACAGGGCCTCAAGCTCCTACAATGAGCAGTTCTTC. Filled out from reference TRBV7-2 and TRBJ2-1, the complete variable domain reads GAGVSQSPSNKVTEKGKDVELRCDPISGHTALYWYRQSLGQGLEFLIYFQGNSAPDKSGLPSDRFSAERTGGSVSTLTIQRTQQEDSAVYLCASSSDRASSSYNEQFFGPGTRLTVL.

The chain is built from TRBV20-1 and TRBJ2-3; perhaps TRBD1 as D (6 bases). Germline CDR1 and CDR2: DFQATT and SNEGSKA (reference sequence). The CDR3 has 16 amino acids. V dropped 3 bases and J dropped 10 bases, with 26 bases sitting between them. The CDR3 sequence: CSASSRRNRGGQSQYF. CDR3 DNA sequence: TGCAGTGCTAGTTCGAGGCGGAACCGAGGGGGACAATCGCAGTATTTT.

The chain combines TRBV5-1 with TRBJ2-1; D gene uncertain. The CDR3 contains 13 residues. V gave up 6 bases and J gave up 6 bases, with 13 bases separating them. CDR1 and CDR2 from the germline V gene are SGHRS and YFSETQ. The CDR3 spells CASTSTTLNEQFF. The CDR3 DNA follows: TGCGCCAGCACCTCAACTACCCTCAATGAGCAGTTCTTC.

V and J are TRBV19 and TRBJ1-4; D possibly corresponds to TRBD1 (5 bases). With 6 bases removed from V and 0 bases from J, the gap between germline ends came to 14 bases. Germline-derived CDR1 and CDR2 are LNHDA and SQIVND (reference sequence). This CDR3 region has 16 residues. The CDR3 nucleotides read TGTGCCAGTAGCGTTCGACAGAAGACAACTAATGAAAAACTGTTTTTT. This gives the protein CASSVRQKTTNEKLFF.

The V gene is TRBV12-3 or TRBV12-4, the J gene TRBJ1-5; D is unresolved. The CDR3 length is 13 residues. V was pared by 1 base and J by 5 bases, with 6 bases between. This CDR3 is CASSLVTDQPQHF. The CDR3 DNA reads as TGTGCCAGCAGTTTAGTAACGGATCAGCCCCAGCATTTT.

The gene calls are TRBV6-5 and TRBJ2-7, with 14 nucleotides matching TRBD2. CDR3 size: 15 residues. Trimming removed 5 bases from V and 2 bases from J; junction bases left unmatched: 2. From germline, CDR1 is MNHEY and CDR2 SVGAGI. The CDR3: CASSMGLAGAYEQYF. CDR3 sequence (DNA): TGTGCCAGCAGTATGGGACTAGCGGGGGCCTACGAGCAGTACTTC.